This record looks at one T cell receptor beta chain sequence and its context. Its cognate antigen has yet to be identified. No base qualities exist here, and no much larger clone lies one base off it. This sample is part of a study of beta chain features in type 1 diabetes (dated by TCRdb to between 2017 and 2018). Background for the entire study: Patients and healthy donors did not differ in mean age, gender distribution, total cell number or subset yield. Across all samples, almost 110 million sorted cells were examined, and cell number per subset correlated strongly with RNA yield. Naive and central memory subsets were obtained from all 28 donors, but regulatory and stem cell-like memory subsets were isolated from only 8 patients and roughly eight healthy donors. The study compared the TCRB repertoires of sorted circulating CD4+ T cell subsets in recently diagnosed type 1 diabetes patients with those in matched healthy donors.

The CDR3 contains 11 residues, cysteine and phenylalanine counted. Only the CDR3 portion is preserved as DNA: 33 bases, with reading frame beginning at the first base. A distance of 9 bases separates the germline ends of V and J, which lose 3 bases and 12 bases respectively. Based on the germline V gene, the CDR1 and CDR2 sequences are SNHLY and FYNNEI. The High Capacity cDNA Reverse Transcription Kit was used to reverse transcribe all of the isolated RNA, meaning that expressed TCRB transcripts were what got sequenced. Naive, central memory and regulatory T cell samples underwent deep immunoSEQ sequencing, averaging about 3.57 million total reads per sample. Sorted cells were lysed in RLT buffer and RNA was extracted with DNase-treated RNeasy Micro or Mini kits, depending on cell number. To prevent cross-contamination, every cell subset was processed on its own, while patient and healthy donor samples were processed together. The immunoSEQ multiplex PCR was used to amplify TCRB sequences from cDNA, generating 87-bp fragments that spanned the CDR3 region. Sequencing of the amplicons was done on the Illumina HiSeq platform. From the authors' description of their analysis: Synthetic template baselines were used to correct PCR bias computationally, reads within Hamming distance 2 were collapsed, and singletons that could not be merged were discarded. Reads were aligned against IMGT to assign V, D and J genes, CDR3 length and insertions or deletions at six rearrangement sites. Within each subset, clonotype counts were normalized to sorted cell number, after which true diversity and Gini coefficients were computed with the tcR R package. The overlap coefficient, calculated on TCRB nucleotide sequences, was used to quantify repertoire sharing. Out-of-frame TCRB sequences from naive cells were analyzed as a proxy for the pre-selection repertoire. The source is immuneACCESS, and TCRdb retained only in-frame sequences with V and J called. Part of the clones is not carried over; for the studies checked, unresolved V genes explain less than half of this, and the remainder is unexplained. D and trimming were read from the DNA, whereas the V and J calls and clone size are those reported in that table. The sample table contains hundreds of thousands of clones; only one count was recorded for 30% of them. The biggest ten clones account for 0.05% to 0.07% of the sample.

Overall results and qualifications from the work: In all four CD4+ subsets, TCRB CDR3 length was moderately but significantly shorter in type 1 diabetes patients. Because small numbers of individuals were included in the HLA sub-analyses, any influence of HLA type on TCRB rearrangement was left unresolved. Because cDNA was sequenced instead of genomic DNA, highly expressing activated cells could be over-represented, though the groups showed no difference in activation or CD3 levels. Shorter templates might be favored by PCR, yet because patient and control samples were amplified and corrected together, any such skew would affect both groups equally. At VDJ recombination sites, patients with type 1 diabetes made fewer insertions and deleted more nucleotides, a pattern implying thymic rearrangement abnormalities. The naive, central memory and regulatory TCRB repertoires appeared to resemble one another more closely among patients than among healthy donors.

Each donor gave one peripheral blood draw, averaging roughly 0.11 L, which was collected into heparinised tubes. Naive, central memory, regulatory and stem cell-like memory CD4+ T cells were sorted on a BD FACSAria II using a panel including CD45RO, CCR7, CD25, CD127, CD95 and CD27. A purity above 95% was achieved for all sorted populations. Right away, PBMCs were isolated by Lymphoprep density gradient centrifugation and were stained directly, with no culture step. To minimize batch effects, samples were stained and sorted in pairs, one healthy donor with one patient per experiment. This sequence uses TRBV2 and TRBJ2-1; confidence is insufficient to name the D gene. The sequenced sample was naive CD4+ T cells from blood. Taken with the paper, the label for cell subset or site translates to: true naive CD4+ T cells. The sequence derives from a man in his late teens or twenties in good health. CDR3 protein: CASSDVRLQFF. The DNA reads TGTGCCAGCAGTGATGTGAGATTGCAGTTCTTC.